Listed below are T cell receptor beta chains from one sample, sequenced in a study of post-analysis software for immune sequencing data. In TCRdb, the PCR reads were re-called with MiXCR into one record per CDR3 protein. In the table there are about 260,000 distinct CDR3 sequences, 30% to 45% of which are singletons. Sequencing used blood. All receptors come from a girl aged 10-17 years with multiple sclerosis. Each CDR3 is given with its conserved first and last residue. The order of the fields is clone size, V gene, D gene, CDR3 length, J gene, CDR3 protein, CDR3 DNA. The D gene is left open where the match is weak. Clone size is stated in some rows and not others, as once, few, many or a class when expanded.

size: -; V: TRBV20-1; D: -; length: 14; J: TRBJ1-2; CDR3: CSARDEAGFHGYTF; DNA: TGCAGTGCTAGAGATGAGGCAGGGTTCCATGGCTACACCTTC
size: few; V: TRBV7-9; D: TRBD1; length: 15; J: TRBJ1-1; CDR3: CASSFPGQRNTEAFF; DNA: TGTGCCAGCAGCTTCCCGGGACAGCGGAACACTGAAGCTTTCTTT
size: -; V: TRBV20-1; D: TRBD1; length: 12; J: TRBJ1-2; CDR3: CSALRGVYGYTF; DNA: TGCAGTGCTCTCAGGGGGGTCTATGGCTACACCTTC
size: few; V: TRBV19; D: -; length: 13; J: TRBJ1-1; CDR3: CASSILVNTEAFF; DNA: TGTGCCAGTAGTATTCTCGTGAACACTGAAGCTTTCTTT
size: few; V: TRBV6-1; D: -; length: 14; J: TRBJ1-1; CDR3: CASSESGERTEAFF; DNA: TGTGCCAGCAGTGAGTCAGGGGAAAGGACTGAAGCTTTCTTT
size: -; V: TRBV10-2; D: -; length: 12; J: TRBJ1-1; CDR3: CASSDPNTEAFF; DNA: TGCGCCAGCAGTGACCCGAACACTGAAGCTTTCTTT
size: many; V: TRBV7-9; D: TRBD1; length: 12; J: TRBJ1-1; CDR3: CASSRDRGEAFF; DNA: TGTGCCAGCAGCCGGGACAGGGGCGAAGCTTTCTTT
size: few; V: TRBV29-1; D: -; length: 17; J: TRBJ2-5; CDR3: CSVERAGGSRLEETQYF; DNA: TGCAGCGTTGAACGGGCCGGAGGATCTAGATTGGAGGAGACCCAGTACTTC
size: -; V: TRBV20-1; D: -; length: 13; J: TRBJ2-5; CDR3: CSARVAGQETQYF; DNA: TGCAGTGCTAGAGTTGCGGGGCAAGAGACCCAGTACTTC
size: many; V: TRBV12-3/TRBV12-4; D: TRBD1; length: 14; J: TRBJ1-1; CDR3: CASSRTGANTEAFF; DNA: TGTGCCAGCAGTCGGACAGGGGCGAACACTGAAGCTTTCTTT
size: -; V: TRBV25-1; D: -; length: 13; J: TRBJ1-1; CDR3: CASSDGTYTEAFF; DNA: TGTGCCAGCAGCGACGGCACCTACACTGAAGCTTTCTTT
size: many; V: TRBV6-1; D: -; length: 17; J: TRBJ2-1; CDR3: CASSHGGGLSSYNEQFF; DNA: TGTGCCAGCAGCCATGGCGGCGGGTTAAGCTCCTACAATGAGCAGTTCTTC
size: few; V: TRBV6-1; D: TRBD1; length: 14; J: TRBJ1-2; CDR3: CASNRDRGNYGYTF; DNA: TGTGCCAGCAACCGGGACAGGGGTAACTATGGCTACACCTTC
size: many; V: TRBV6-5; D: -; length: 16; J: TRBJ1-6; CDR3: CASSYSTDRTNSPLHF; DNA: TGTGCCAGCAGTTATTCCACCGATCGTACGAATTCACCCCTCCACTTT
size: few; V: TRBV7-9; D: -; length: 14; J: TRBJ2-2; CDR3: CAPGGTGLTGELFF; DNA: TGTGCCCCCGGGGGTACTGGACTCACCGGGGAGCTGTTTTTT
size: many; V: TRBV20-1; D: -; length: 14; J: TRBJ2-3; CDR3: CSARDPGRTDTQYF; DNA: TGCAGTGCTAGAGATCCAGGGCGGACAGATACGCAGTATTTT
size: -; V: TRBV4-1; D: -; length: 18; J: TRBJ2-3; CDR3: CASSQDRLGGGAADTQYF; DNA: TGCGCCAGCAGTCAAGATCGTCTGGGAGGGGGGGCAGCAGATACGCAGTATTTT
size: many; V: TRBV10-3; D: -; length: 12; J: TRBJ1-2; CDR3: CAINGGNYGYTF; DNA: TGTGCCATCAATGGGGGTAACTATGGCTACACCTTC
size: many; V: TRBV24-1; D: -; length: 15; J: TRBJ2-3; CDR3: CATSDSRGYTDTQYF; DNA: TGTGCCACCAGTGATTCCAGGGGATACACAGATACGCAGTATTTT
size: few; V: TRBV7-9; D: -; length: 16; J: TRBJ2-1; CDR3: CASSWADGSSYNEQFF; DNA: TGTGCCAGCAGCTGGGCTGACGGTAGCTCCTACAATGAGCAGTTCTTC
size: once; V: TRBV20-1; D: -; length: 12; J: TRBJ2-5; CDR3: CSAREFQEAQYF; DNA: TGCAGTGCTAGAGAGTTCCAAGAGGCCCAGTACTTC
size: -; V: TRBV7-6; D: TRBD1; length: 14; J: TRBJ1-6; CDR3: CASSAQGEQSPLHF; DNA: TGTGCCAGCAGCGCCCAGGGGGAACAGTCACCCCTCCACTTT
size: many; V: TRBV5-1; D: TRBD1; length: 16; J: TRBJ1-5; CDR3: CASSFPRQGCNQPQHF; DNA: TGCGCCAGCAGCTTTCCAAGACAGGGTTGCAATCAGCCCCAGCATTTT
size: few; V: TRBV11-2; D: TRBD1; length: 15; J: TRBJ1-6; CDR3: CASSSGQGAQSPLHF; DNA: TGTGCCAGCAGCTCCGGACAGGGGGCCCAATCACCCCTCCACTTT
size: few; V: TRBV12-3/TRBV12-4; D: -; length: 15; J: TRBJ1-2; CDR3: CASSLQDSGNYGYTF; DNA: TGTGCCAGCAGTTTACAAGACAGCGGAAACTATGGCTACACCTTC
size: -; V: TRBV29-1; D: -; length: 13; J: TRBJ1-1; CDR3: CSVSGRQNTEAFF; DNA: TGCAGCGTTTCTGGGCGACAGAACACTGAAGCTTTCTTT
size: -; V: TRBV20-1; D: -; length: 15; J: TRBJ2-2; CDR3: CSARDPHGPYGELFF; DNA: TGCAGTGCTAGAGACCCACATGGGCCATACGGGGAGCTGTTTTTT
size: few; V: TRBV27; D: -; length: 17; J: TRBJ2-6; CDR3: CASSLGTSFAGANVLTF; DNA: TGTGCCAGCAGTTTGGGCACCTCATTCGCTGGGGCCAACGTCCTGACTTTC
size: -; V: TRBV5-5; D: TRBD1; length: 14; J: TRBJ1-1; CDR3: CASSLVLGQGEALF; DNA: TGTGCCAGCAGCTTGGTTTTAGGGCAGGGGGAAGCTTTGTTT
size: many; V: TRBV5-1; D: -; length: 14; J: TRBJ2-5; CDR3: CASSTGTARETQYF; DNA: TGTGCCAGCAGCACCGGGACGGCAAGGGAGACCCAGTACTTC
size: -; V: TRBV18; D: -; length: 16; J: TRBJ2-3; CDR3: CASSPRGPVSTDTQYF; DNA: TGTGCCAGCTCACCCAGGGGTCCTGTGTCCACAGATACGCAGTATTTT
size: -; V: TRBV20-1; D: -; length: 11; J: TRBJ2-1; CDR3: CSARADNEQFF; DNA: TGCAGTGCTAGAGCTGACAATGAGCAGTTCTTC
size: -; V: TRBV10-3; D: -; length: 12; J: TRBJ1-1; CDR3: CATGQPNTEAFF; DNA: TGTGCCACCGGACAGCCGAACACTGAAGCTTTCTTT
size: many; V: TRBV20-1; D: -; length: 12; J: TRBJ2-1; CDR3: CSATPGEAEQFF; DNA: TGCAGTGCTACCCCAGGGGAAGCTGAGCAGTTCTTC
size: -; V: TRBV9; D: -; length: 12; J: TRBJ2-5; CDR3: CASSAPGGTQYF; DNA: TGTGCCAGCAGCGCGCCAGGCGGAACCCAGTACTTC
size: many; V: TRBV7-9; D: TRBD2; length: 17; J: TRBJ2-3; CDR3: CASSLLEVQAGADTQYF; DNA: TGTGCCAGCAGCTTACTGGAAGTACAAGCGGGAGCAGATACGCAGTATTTT
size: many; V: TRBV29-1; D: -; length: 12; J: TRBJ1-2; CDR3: CSVAQGPYGYTF; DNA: TGCAGCGTTGCCCAGGGTCCCTATGGCTACACCTTC
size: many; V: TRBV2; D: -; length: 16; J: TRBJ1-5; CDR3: CASSARLRGSNQPQHF; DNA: TGTGCCAGCAGTGCCCGGCTCAGGGGTAGCAATCAGCCCCAGCATTTT
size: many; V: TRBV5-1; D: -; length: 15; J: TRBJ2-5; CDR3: CASSVSYRVEETQYF; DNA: TGCGCCAGCAGCGTGAGCTACAGGGTTGAAGAGACCCAGTACTTC
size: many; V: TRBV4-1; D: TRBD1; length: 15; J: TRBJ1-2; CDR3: CASSLTWTGNYGYTF; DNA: TGCGCCAGCAGCCTCACCTGGACAGGGAACTATGGCTACACCTTC
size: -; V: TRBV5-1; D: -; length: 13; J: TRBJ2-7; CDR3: CASSPPRGYEQYF; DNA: TGCGCCAGCAGCCCACCTAGGGGCTACGAGCAGTACTTC
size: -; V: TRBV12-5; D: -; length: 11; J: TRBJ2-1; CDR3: CASGLVHEQFF; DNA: TGTGCTAGTGGTTTGGTCCATGAGCAGTTCTTC
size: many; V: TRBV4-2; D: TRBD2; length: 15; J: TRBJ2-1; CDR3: CASSQDGGSGGEQFF; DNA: TGTGCCAGCAGCCAAGATGGAGGGAGCGGGGGTGAGCAGTTCTTC
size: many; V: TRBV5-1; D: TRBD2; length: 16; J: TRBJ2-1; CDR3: CASSGPGGSSYNEQFF; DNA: TGCGCCAGCAGCGGGCCGGGGGGGAGCTCCTACAATGAGCAGTTCTTC
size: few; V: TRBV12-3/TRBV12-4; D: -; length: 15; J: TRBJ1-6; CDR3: CASSFRGFYNSPLHF; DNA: TGTGCCAGCAGTTTCCGGGGCTTCTATAATTCACCCCTCCACTTT
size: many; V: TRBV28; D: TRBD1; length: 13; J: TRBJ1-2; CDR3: CASSWGQNYGYTF; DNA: TGTGCCAGCAGTTGGGGACAGAACTATGGCTACACCTTC
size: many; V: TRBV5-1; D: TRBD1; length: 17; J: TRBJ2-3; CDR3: CASSLEGQGFYTDTQYF; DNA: TGCGCCAGCAGCTTGGAAGGACAGGGCTTCTACACAGATACGCAGTATTTT